This TCR beta chain was observed in a study of shared clonotypes between healthy human individuals. The data were produced by immunoSEQ multiplex PCR, yet TCRdb's version contains in-frame clones alone and is incomplete. The data contain about 490,000 clones, 75% to 85% of them singletons. CDR1 is LGHNA and CDR2 is YSLEER in the germline V gene. CDR3 length: 14 residues. The V gene lost 1 base and the J gene lost 9 bases, with 15 bases spanning the gap. The sequence derives from a woman aged 40 to 50 in good health. Some clones in this sample may be carry-over from other donors' samples. What was sequenced was PBMCs. The chain has TRBV4-3 and TRBJ2-5; a possible D gene is TRBD2 (5 bases). CDR3 region: CASSQALEVEAQYF. Here the CDR3 DNA reads TGCGCCAGCAGCCAAGCCCTGGAGGTCGAGGCCCAGTACTTC.